Each of the 29 T cell receptor beta chains below was sequenced from the same sample in a study of cytomegalovirus exposure and HLA in healthy donors. With 60 Vbeta and 13 Jbeta primers, the PCR was carried out. Clones were sequenced by immunoSEQ multiplex PCR, and TCRdb holds only the in-frame ones, with some missing. The table includes over 20,000 clones, more than 75% detected once. Input material: PBMCs. These receptor sequences come from a male donor in good health and CMV-seronegative.

The rearrangement links TRBV15 to TRBJ2-7; the D is unclear. The CDR3 is 16 residues long. V shed 5 bases and J shed 1 base, with 18 bases lying between them. Per germline, CDR1 LNHNV and CDR2 YYDKDF (reference sequence). CDR3 in amino acids: CATSPFLMASSYEQYF. DNA of the CDR3: TGTGCCACCAGCCCCTTCTTAATGGCTTCTTCCTACGAGCAGTACTTC.

The gene calls are TRBV18 and TRBJ2-3, with D possibly matching TRBD2 (6 bases). Germline V gene lookup returns CDR1 KGHSH and CDR2 LQKENI. V gave up 8 bases and J gave up 4 bases, with 22 bases separating them. CDR3 length: 16 amino acids. The CDR3 bases are TGTGCCAGCCGTGGGGCTAGGCGGGGTCATGCAGATACGCAGTATTTT. Protein: CASRGARRGHADTQYF.

V is TRBV2 and J is TRBJ1-6, with TRBD1 matching over 9 bases. The germline V gene encodes CDR1 SNHLY and CDR2 FYNNEI. This CDR3 spans 14 amino acids. Unmatched junction bases numbered 1, after V lost 2 bases and J lost 8 bases. Written as DNA, the CDR3 is TGTGCCAGCAGTGAATGGGACAGGGATTCACCCCTCCACTTT. It encodes CASSEWDRDSPLHF.

V usage is TRBV6-5 and J usage is TRBJ2-7; D is ambiguous. This CDR3 spans 16 amino acids. Trimming shortened V by 0 bases and J by 2 bases, and 14 bases separated the two germline ends. CDR1 is MNHEY and CDR2 is SVGAGI in the germline V gene. In DNA form, the CDR3 reads TGTGCCAGCAGTTACTCGACACTGGATTCACCCTACGAGCAGTACTTC. This codes for CASSYSTLDSPYEQYF.

This sequence joins TRBV7-6 and TRBJ2-2; 7 nucleotides line up with TRBD2. The CDR3 contains 15 residues. Germline V gene data show CDR1 as SGHVS and CDR2 as FNYEAQ. Germline trimming cut 5 bases from V and 6 bases from J; bases unmatched to any gene: 9. The CDR3 region has the DNA TGTGCCAGCAGCATCTCAACGGGAGGTCCCGGGGAGCTGTTTTTT. Amino acid sequence: CASSISTGGPGELFF.

This clone has only one observation. The V and J genes are TRBV2 and TRBJ2-1, with TRBD2 matching 8 bases. Losses at the gene ends were 6 bases for V and 0 bases for J; bases not matched to a gene: 10. Germline V gene sequence: CDR1 SNHLY, CDR2 FYNNEI. The CDR3 totals 17 residues. The CDR3 DNA reads as TGTGCCAGCAGCGGGAATAGCGGGACCTACTCCTACAATGAGCAGTTCTTC. Translated: CASSGNSGTYSYNEQFF.

The chain's CDR3 is CSVSRGRGDTQYF. DNA for the CDR3: TGCAGCGTTAGTAGGGGGCGAGGAGATACGCAGTATTTT. The chain employs TRBV29-1 and TRBJ2-3, with 7 nucleotides matching TRBD1. Germline V gene data show CDR1 as SQVTM and CDR2 as ANQGSEA. The J segment lost 5 bases and the V segment lost 5 bases, leaving 7 bases of the junction unmatched. The CDR3 has 13 residues.

The genes are TRBV7-2 and TRBJ2-3; 10 bases are a match to TRBD2. CDR3 length: 16 amino acids. V was clipped by 1 base and J by 2 bases; unmatched bases: 3. The germline V gene has CDR1 SGHTA and CDR2 FQGNSA. The CDR3 region is CASSLGLAGATDTQYF. The CDR3 DNA is TGTGCCAGCAGCTTAGGTCTAGCGGGGGCCACAGATACGCAGTATTTT.

The V gene is TRBV30, the J gene TRBJ1-2; unclear D gene. V was trimmed by 1 base and J by 1 base, leaving 4 bases between them. This CDR3 comprises 12 residues. CDR1 and CDR2 (germline): GTSNPN, SVGIG (reference sequence). CDR3 sequence: CAWSGSNYGYTF. CDR3 DNA: TGTGCCTGGAGTGGGAGTAACTATGGCTACACCTTC. Supplemented by reference TRBV30 and TRBJ1-2, the full variable domain reads SQTIHQWPATLVQPVGSPLSLECTVEGTSNPNLYWYRQAAGRGLQLLFYSVGIGQISSEVPQNLSASRPQDRQFILSSKKLLLSDSGFYLCAWSGSNYGYTFGSGTRLTVV.

The chain recombines TRBV7-9 with TRBJ2-7; 7 nucleotides agree with TRBD1. V lost 8 bases to trimming and J lost 3 bases; unmatched junction nucleotides: 13. Per germline, CDR1 SEHNR and CDR2 FQNEAQ (reference sequence). There are 15 residues in the CDR3. The DNA for the CDR3 is TGTGCCAGCGACCCAGGTAGGGGGCTGTTCTACGAGCAGTACTTC. Encoded protein: CASDPGRGLFYEQYF.

This clone was observed a handful of times. The rearrangement uses TRBV19 and TRBJ1-5; no clear D gene. Germline CDR1 is LNHDA and CDR2 is SQIVND (reference sequence). The CDR3 is made up of 13 amino acids. V was trimmed by 7 bases and J by 3 bases, leaving 10 bases between them. The CDR3 loop reads CASTLGLNQPQHF. The CDR3 DNA is TGTGCCAGTACCTTGGGCCTCAATCAGCCCCAGCATTTT. Full variable domain (rest looked up from reference TRBV19 and TRBJ1-5): DGGITQSPKYLFRKEGQNVTLSCEQNLNHDAMYWYRQDPGQGLRLIYYSQIVNDFQKGDIAEGYSVSREKKESFPLTVTSAQKNPTAFYLCASTLGLNQPQHFGDGTRLSIL.

J is TRBJ2-7 and V is TRBV28, with 9 bases matching TRBD2. CDR1 is MDHEN, CDR2 SYDVKM, per germline. The V segment lost 3 bases and the J segment 3 bases; nucleotides outside the gene matches: 6. This CDR3 is built from 15 residues. The CDR3: CASSFAAAGGYEQYF. The CDR3 DNA is TGTGCCAGCAGTTTTGCTGCAGCGGGAGGCTACGAGCAGTACTTC.

The rearrangement uses TRBV2 and TRBJ1-1; D remains ambiguous. The CDR3 loop spans 14 amino acids. Germline V gene data show CDR1 as SNHLY and CDR2 as FYNNEI. V lost 7 bases to trimming and J lost 2 bases, with 14 bases between them. Here the CDR3 reads CASTDTSVNTEAFF. CDR3 bases: TGTGCCAGCACAGACACCTCTGTTAACACTGAAGCTTTCTTT.

The V call is TRBV7-9, the J call TRBJ2-1; D perhaps matches TRBD2 (6 bases). V lost 1 base, J lost 7 bases, and 14 bases lay in between. Germline-derived CDR1 and CDR2 are SEHNR and FQNEAQ (reference sequence). The CDR3 consists of 15 residues. The CDR3 DNA sequence: TGTGCCAGCAGCTTAGTGGGGATTCGGGGGAATGAGCAGTTCTTC. This encodes CASSLVGIRGNEQFF.

The chain recombines TRBV27 with TRBJ2-2, with 7 positions matching TRBD1. CDR1 and CDR2 (germline): MNHEY, SMNVEV (reference sequence). V lost 6 bases and J lost 3; bases outside the gene matches: 4. This CDR3 has 14 amino acids. As DNA, the CDR3 is TGTGCCAGCAGGGGACAGCCTTACACCGGGGAGCTGTTTTTT. This gives the protein CASRGQPYTGELFF.

The chain uses TRBV6-1 and TRBJ2-3, with TRBD2 identical over 9 bases. The CDR3 is made up of 15 amino acids. V lost 2 bases and J lost 6; bases outside the gene matches: 6. Per the germline V gene, CDR1 is MNHNS and CDR2 is SASEGT. The CDR3 DNA reads as TGTGCCAGCAGTGAAATAAGCGGGGGGCGTGATACGCAGTATTTT. Translation gives CASSEISGGRDTQYF.

The chain joins TRBV7-3 to TRBJ2-5, with TRBD2 matching over 10 bases. The CDR3 consists of 16 residues. CDR1 SGHTA and CDR2 FQGTGA come from the germline V gene. V lost 5 bases and J lost 5; bases outside the gene matches: 11. The CDR3 bases are TGTGCCAGCAGCCCTAATAGTGGACTAGCGGTTGAGACCCAGTACTTC. Protein: CASSPNSGLAVETQYF.

This chain links TRBV6-5 with TRBJ1-6; D is unclear. This CDR3 comprises 12 residues. The V and J ends lost 8 bases and 6 bases respectively, with 8 bases between them. Germline CDR1 reads MNHEY; CDR2 reads SVGAGI. In DNA, the CDR3 is TGTGCCAGCGGGAGAATTAATTCACCCCTCCACTTT. This gives the protein CASGRINSPLHF.

CDR3 amino acids: CASSDSSGSGANVLTF. The CDR3 coding sequence is TGTGCCAGCAGTGACTCTTCGGGCTCTGGGGCCAACGTCCTGACTTTC. The rearrangement joins TRBV6-4 to TRBJ2-6; D remains ambiguous. The V end was cut by 0 bases, the J end by 0 bases, with 6 bases between. Germline CDR1 MRHNA, CDR2 SNTAGT. The CDR3 is 16 residues long.

This clone has only a few counts. The genes are TRBV6-1 and TRBJ1-2, with 8 bases fitting TRBD1. Germline loops: CDR1 MNHNS, CDR2 SASEGT. With V trimmed by 4 bases and J by 2 bases, 12 bases remained unmatched. This CDR3 is built from 17 residues. CDR3 residues: CASSAYPGGVGNYGYTF. The CDR3 DNA follows: TGTGCCAGCAGTGCCTATCCAGGGGGCGTAGGGAACTATGGCTACACCTTC.

The chain recombines TRBV28 with TRBJ1-5; D remains ambiguous. V dropped 5 bases and J dropped 1 base, with 15 bases sitting between them. The CDR3 covers 16 residues. Germline values: CDR1 MDHEN, CDR2 SYDVKM. CDR3 in amino acids: CASSGRRGGSNQPQHF. The CDR3 nucleotides read TGTGCCAGCAGTGGTCGTCGGGGAGGAAGCAATCAGCCCCAGCATTTT.

The rearrangement joins TRBV11-3 to TRBJ1-1; TRBD1 might be the D (6 bases). The CDR3 is made up of 15 amino acids. The V end lost 5 bases, the J end lost 2 bases, and 15 bases lay between the germline ends. Germline values: CDR1 SGHNT, CDR2 YENEEA. CDR3 sequence reads: CASSLNGQLNTEAFF. The DNA of the CDR3 is TGTGCCAGCAGCCTCAATGGACAGCTAAACACTGAAGCTTTCTTT.

This chain uses TRBV7-6 with TRBJ1-1; D is unclear. Germline values: CDR1 SGHVS, CDR2 FNYEAQ. The V end was cut by 6 bases, the J end by 0 bases, with 14 bases between. The CDR3 runs 15 residues. CDR3 in DNA: TGTGCCAGCAGGGGCGGCGGGGTTATGAACACTGAAGCTTTCTTT. This gives the protein CASRGGGVMNTEAFF. Complete variable domain (other parts from reference TRBV7-6 and TRBJ1-1): GAGVSQSPRYKVTKRGQDVALRCDPISGHVSLYWYRQALGQGPEFLTYFNYEAQQDKSGLPNDRFSAERPEGSISTLTIQRTEQRDSAMYRCASRGGGVMNTEAFFGQGTRLTVV.

V usage is TRBV10-3 and J usage is TRBJ1-6; D is unresolved. The CDR3 contains 18 residues. Germline CDR1 is ENHRY and CDR2 is SYGVKD. Trimming removed 10 bases from V and 3 bases from J, with 25 bases in between. The CDR3 DNA reads as TGTGCCACAAAGGAGCCCCCCGAACTCTCCTACTATAATTCACCCCTCCACTTT. It encodes CATKEPPELSYYNSPLHF.

The J gene is TRBJ1-5, the V gene TRBV6-5; TRBD1 agrees at 10 bases. The CDR3 extends over 15 amino acids. V lost 2 bases and J lost 6; bases outside the gene matches: 4. Germline V gene lookup returns CDR1 MNHEY and CDR2 SVGAGI. The CDR3 spells CASSYTGTGVQPQHF. CDR3 nucleotides: TGTGCCAGCAGTTACACAGGGACAGGGGTTCAGCCCCAGCATTTT.

The chain's CDR3 is CASSARGPPTGSYNEQFF. CDR3 bases: TGTGCCAGCAGCGCTCGGGGTCCCCCTACGGGGTCCTACAATGAGCAGTTCTTC. This rearrangement joins TRBV9 to TRBJ2-1; TRBD2 is a possible D gene (5 bases). Looked up from germline, CDR1 is SGDLS and CDR2 is YYNGEE. The CDR3 spans 18 residues. V lost 3 bases and J lost 1, with 20 bases in between.

This clone came up a few times. The chain has TRBV2 and TRBJ2-7; the D gene is possibly TRBD2 (5 bases). The V end lost 6 bases, the J end lost 0 bases, and 15 bases lay between the germline ends. The CDR3 consists of 15 residues. Looked up from germline, CDR1 is SNHLY and CDR2 is FYNNEI. CDR3 sequence reads: CASRLDPESSYEQYF. The CDR3 DNA sequence: TGTGCCAGCAGACTAGACCCGGAGAGCTCCTACGAGCAGTACTTC.

This sequence joins TRBV6-5 and TRBJ2-7; D possibly corresponds to TRBD1 (5 bases). CDR1 is MNHEY and CDR2 is SVGAGI in the germline V gene. The V end was cut by 6 bases, the J end by 2 bases, with 8 bases between. The CDR3 is 12 residues long. CDR3 in DNA: TGTGCCAGCAGGGCAGGGCCCTACGAGCAGTACTTC. Encoded protein: CASRAGPYEQYF.

The CDR3 DNA reads as TGCGCCAGCAGCTACAGGGAAACGACCAACACCGGGGAGCTGTTTTTT. Translating gives CASSYRETTNTGELFF. The chain is built from TRBV5-1 and TRBJ2-2, with D perhaps matching TRBD1 (6 bases). The germline V gene encodes CDR1 SGHRS and CDR2 YFSETQ. The CDR3 is made up of 16 amino acids. Trimming removed 3 bases from V and 2 bases from J, with 14 bases in between.